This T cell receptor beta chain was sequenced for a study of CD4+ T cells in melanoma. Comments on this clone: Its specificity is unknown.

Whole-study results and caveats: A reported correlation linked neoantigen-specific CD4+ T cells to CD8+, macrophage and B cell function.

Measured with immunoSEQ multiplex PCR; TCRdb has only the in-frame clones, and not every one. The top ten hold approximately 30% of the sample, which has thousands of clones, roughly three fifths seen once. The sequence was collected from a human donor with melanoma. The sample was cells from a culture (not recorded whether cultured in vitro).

The CDR3 region has the DNA TGTGCCAGCAGTTACTCGACCCATAGCCACCGTGGCTACACCTTC. Translation: CASSYSTHSHRGYTF. The J gene is TRBJ1-2, the V gene TRBV6-5; D gene unclear. Germline V gene lookup returns CDR1 MNHEY and CDR2 SVGAGI. Trimming stripped 0 bases from V and 7 bases from J, with 15 bases between. CDR3 length equals 15 residues.